This paragraph reports one T cell receptor beta chain. Its antigen is unknown. The data stem from a study of cytomegalovirus exposure and HLA in healthy donors. Overall study: The same platform used for the 500 to 850 first-cohort repertoires was also used for the 90 to 150 validation repertoires, as a later analysis reported. Study-wide findings and caveats: Most TCRs appeared rarely, but some public TCRs recurred in many donors. A subsequent analysis found that TCR clusters from the first cohort also tended to co-occur in the 120 or so validation repertoires, with about 94% of cluster scores above 0. Specificity of three CMV-associated chains for CMV antigens was verified in vitro.

Only in-frame clones appear in the TCRdb table, and some are missing; sequencing was by immunoSEQ multiplex PCR. The data contain roughly 60,000 clones, almost 97% of them singletons. The V end lost 0 bases, the J end lost 9 bases, and 18 bases lay between the germline ends. CDR1 GTSNPN and CDR2 SVGIG come from the germline V gene (reference sequence). The CDR3 contains 15 residues. The TCR originated in a woman aged 18-29 years in good health and CMV-seronegative. The sequenced sample consisted of PBMCs. This chain connects TRBV30 to TRBJ1-5; perhaps TRBD1 as D (5 bases). The CDR3 DNA reads TGTGCCTGGAGTGTAGGGACCGGCCGGGGGGGGCCCCAGCATTTT. This gives the protein CAWSVGTGRGGPQHF.